These T cell receptor beta chains were read from a single sample in a study. TCRdb ran MiXCR on the RT-PCR reads and lists one entry per CDR3 protein. The data contain about 700,000 distinct CDR3 sequences, 11% to 15% of them singletons. Sequencing was performed on memory CD4+ T cells from blood. These TCRs come from a female donor in good health, serving as a healthy control. Both conserved end residues are trimmed from each CDR3. The D gene is left open where the match is weak.

D gene,V gene,J gene,CDR3 protein
NA,TRBV5-1,TRBJ1-2,ASSLGQGGGYT
TRBD1,TRBV6-1,TRBJ2-7,ASSGGTGGFYEQY
TRBD1,TRBV30,TRBJ1-1,AWRGQENTEAF
NA,TRBV7-2,TRBJ2-2,ASSLDLNTGELF
NA,TRBV5-1,TRBJ2-3,ASSSRDGGTDTQY
NA,TRBV6-6,TRBJ2-1,ASRLTSRDEQF
NA,TRBV5-1,TRBJ2-7,ASSLVGDYEQY
NA,TRBV7-9,TRBJ2-7,ASSLVVAPTYEQY
TRBD2,TRBV27,TRBJ2-5,ASSYLRGGAREETQY
TRBD2,TRBV5-1,TRBJ2-7,ASSPSFGRAFEQY
NA,TRBV3-1,TRBJ2-7,ASSQVGERGIYEQY
NA,TRBV6-6,TRBJ1-1,ASSYSPLGRWNTEAF
NA,TRBV20-1,TRBJ2-7,SARGETAIYEQY
NA,TRBV28,TRBJ1-4,ASGGSYFNEKLF
TRBD2,TRBV5-5,TRBJ2-7,ASSLGLAGGAYEQY
TRBD2,TRBV7-6,TRBJ2-5,ASSLAGLAGGKETQY
TRBD2,TRBV24-1,TRBJ2-3,ATSFPAGGSDTQY
NA,TRBV12-3/TRBV12-4,TRBJ2-1,ASILQGSVNEQF
TRBD1,TRBV7-9,TRBJ1-2,ASSYDRAGYT
NA,TRBV4-3,TRBJ1-1,ASSPTSQGLTEAF
TRBD1,TRBV12-3/TRBV12-4,TRBJ1-1,ASRPGQGAVNTEAF
NA,TRBV5-1,TRBJ2-1,ASSRATEVWGNEQF
NA,TRBV20-1,TRBJ2-7,SALGGQATYEQY
NA,TRBV7-9,TRBJ1-1,ASSFTGNGEAF
NA,TRBV5-1,TRBJ2-5,ASSRERETQY
NA,TRBV20-1,TRBJ1-5,SARPWEGGRNQPQH
TRBD1,TRBV5-1,TRBJ2-7,ASTTGQESSYEQY
NA,TRBV2,TRBJ1-5,ASKSDSNQPQH
TRBD1,TRBV20-1,TRBJ1-2,SASRAGQGLSGYT
NA,TRBV6-5,TRBJ2-6,ASSYFRTASGANVLT
NA,TRBV12-3/TRBV12-4,TRBJ1-2,ASSKGGYGYT
TRBD2,TRBV6-5,TRBJ2-5,ASSYSSSLSGRGETQY
NA,TRBV7-3,TRBJ2-1,ASSLHRVTDYNEQF
NA,TRBV4-1,TRBJ1-2,ASSQGGGPFT
NA,TRBV20-1,TRBJ2-5,SAKKGGGTQY
NA,TRBV20-1,TRBJ2-2,SAREGRYRGGTGELF
NA,TRBV20-1,TRBJ2-3,SAAGRSSAGTDTQY
NA,TRBV3-1,TRBJ1-2,ASSRPGVGDGYT
NA,TRBV30,TRBJ2-3,AWSADTQY
NA,TRBV6-1,TRBJ1-1,ASTTGGGNTEAF
NA,TRBV5-1,TRBJ2-2,ASSSLGGIGELF
NA,TRBV7-8,TRBJ1-6,ASSVGPYNSPLH
NA,TRBV29-1,TRBJ1-2,SVETGDYGYT
NA,TRBV7-2,TRBJ1-5,ASSSSFLQPQH
TRBD1,TRBV12-3/TRBV12-4,TRBJ1-2,ASNVQGAGGYT
TRBD1,TRBV27,TRBJ1-2,ASSLSGEGGVLGYT
NA,TRBV7-2,TRBJ2-2,ASSSRRGTGELF
TRBD2,TRBV20-1,TRBJ2-5,SEGLAGGGETQY
NA,TRBV20-1,TRBJ2-1,SATIPSGRIYNEQF
TRBD2,TRBV5-1,TRBJ2-5,ASSLAPSSGSQTQY
TRBD1,TRBV6-2/TRBV6-3,TRBJ1-1,ASSDRGYTEAF
NA,TRBV20-1,TRBJ2-5,SAREWALETQY